Each of the 20 T cell receptor beta chains below was sequenced from the same sample in a study of spatial heterogeneity in lung cancer. Specified time point: sample taken at primary tumor resection. Whole RNA from tumor, nontumor lung or frozen PBMC was sequenced unsorted. Each CDR3 protein is one row after TCRdb ran MiXCR on the 5' RACE reads. Among more than 2,500 distinct CDR3 sequences listed, approximately 8.5% were seen once. The sequenced sample was normal lung tissue next to the tumor, obtained at surgery. These receptors originate from a male donor with early-stage non-small cell lung cancer.

By share of the sample, this clonotype is medium-sized (0.01 to 0.1%). Since the library was made to target alpha chains, this beta chain is a stray read and its abundance is not meaningful. The V call is TRBV2, the J call TRBJ2-3; 10 bases fit TRBD2. Germline CDR1 is SNHLY and CDR2 is FYNNEI. This CDR3 spans 13 amino acids. V lost 7 bases and J lost 3; bases outside the gene matches: 1. The CDR3 DNA is TGTGCCAGCACACTAGCGGGAACAGATACGCAGTATTTT. It is translated as CASTLAGTDTQYF.

This clonotype was found a few times. Because this beta chain is a stray read in a library intended to capture alpha chains, its abundance should not be given much weight. The chain links TRBV29-1 to TRBJ2-7; 8 nucleotides match TRBD1. V was pared by 6 bases and J by 4 bases, with 8 bases of the junction left unmatched. Germline V gives CDR1 SQVTM, CDR2 ANQGSEA. The CDR3 totals 13 residues. The CDR3 DNA reads as TGCAGCGTGCTAGGACAGGGAAATTACGAGCAGTACTTC. Protein sequence: CSVLGQGNYEQYF.

This clonotype is labeled medium-sized. This beta chain is an unintended read in a library built for alpha chains; its size means little. This rearrangement joins TRBV7-9 to TRBJ1-5; D is ambiguous. Germline CDR1 is SEHNR and CDR2 is FQNEAQ (reference sequence). The V and J ends lost 4 bases and 5 bases respectively, with 6 bases between them. The CDR3 is made up of 12 amino acids. The CDR3: CASSYLDQPQHF. The CDR3 DNA is TGTGCCAGCAGCTATCTGGATCAGCCCCAGCATTTT. Full variable domain (remainder filled in from reference TRBV7-9 and TRBJ1-5): DTGVSQNPRHKITKRGQNVTFRCDPISEHNRLYWYRQTLGQGPEFLTYFQNEAQLEKSRLLSDRFSAERPKGSFSTLEIQRTEQGDSAMYLCASSYLDQPQHFGDGTRLSIL.

This clonotype has a count of ten or more. This beta chain is a stray sequence in a library constructed for alpha chains; its clone size is not meaningful. The rearrangement joins TRBV29-1 to TRBJ1-1; D unresolved. CDR1 is SQVTM, CDR2 ANQGSEA, per germline. CDR3 size: 14 residues. Trimming removed 5 bases from V and 1 base from J, with 14 bases in between. This CDR3 reads CSVRTNLENTEAFF. CDR3 coding DNA: TGCAGCGTTAGGACTAATCTCGAGAACACTGAAGCTTTCTTT.

This clonotype is judged medium-sized. This beta chain came through as a stray read in a library set up for alpha chains, and its size says little. V usage is TRBV11-2 and J usage is TRBJ1-6; D is undetermined. The CDR3 is 15 amino acids. Germline V gene sequence: CDR1 SGHAT, CDR2 FQNNGV. Trimming pared 5 bases from V and 3 bases from J, leaving 11 bases between. The CDR3 sequence is CASSNRASYNSPLHF. In nucleotides, the CDR3 is TGTGCCAGCAGCAACCGGGCCAGCTATAATTCACCCCTCCACTTT. The full variable domain, completed using reference TRBV11-2 and TRBJ1-6, is EAGVAQSPRYKIIEKRQSVAFWCNPISGHATLYWYQQILGQGPKLLIQFQNNGVVDDSQLPKDRFSAERLKGVDSTLKIQPAKLEDSAVYLCASSNRASYNSPLHFGNGTRLTVT.

As for this clonotype: This beta chain is an unintended read in a library built for alpha chains; its size means little. DNA of the CDR3: TGTGCCAGCCGGGGCCTCAGCCTAGCGGGATCGGTCCATGAGCAGTTCTTC. Translated: CASRGLSLAGSVHEQFF. This chain links TRBV13 with TRBJ2-1; TRBD2 matches at 9 bases. Losses at the gene ends were 8 bases for V and 8 bases for J; bases not matched to a gene: 19. CDR3 length equals 17 residues. The germline CDR1 and CDR2 sequences are PRHDT and FYEKMQ (reference sequence).

This clonotype was seen ten or more times. Within a library made for alpha chains, this beta chain is off target, and its count is uninformative. The genes are TRBV6-1 and TRBJ2-3; 7 positions match TRBD2. Germline values: CDR1 MNHNS, CDR2 SASEGT. The CDR3 is 13 residues long. Losses at the gene ends were 6 bases for V and 3 bases for J; bases not matched to a gene: 3. CDR3 coding DNA: TGTGCCAGCAGGAGACTAGCTACAGATACGCAGTATTTT. Translation: CASRRLATDTQYF.

This clonotype was observed at least ten times. The library was built for alpha chains, so this beta chain is an off-target read and its size means little. The V and J genes are TRBV5-4 and TRBJ2-2, with D possibly matching TRBD1 (6 bases). Germline V lookup: CDR1 SGHNT, CDR2 YYREEE (reference sequence). The CDR3 is 16 residues long. Trimming took 1 base from V and 4 from J, leaving 14 bases between them. Here the CDR3 DNA reads TGTGCCAGCAGCTTGATAGGTAGCAGGGGCACCGGGGAGCTGTTTTTT. Translating gives CASSLIGSRGTGELFF.

This clonotype is medium-sized in the sample. Since the library was made to target alpha chains, this beta chain is a stray read and its abundance is not meaningful. V is TRBV6-2 or TRBV6-3 and J is TRBJ2-7; 7 nucleotides align to TRBD1. This CDR3 spans 13 amino acids. Germline values: CDR1 MNHEY, CDR2 SVGEGT. J gave up 0 bases and V 4 bases, and 0 bases lay outside the gene matches. The CDR3 is CASSWDSSYEQYF. For the CDR3, the DNA is TGTGCCAGCAGTTGGGACAGCTCCTACGAGCAGTACTTC.

This clonotype has ten or more counts. Since it is a stray read in a library aimed at alpha chains, this beta chain has a size that is not meaningful. This chain joins TRBV21-1 and TRBJ2-3; the table gives TRBD2 as D, unverified against the DNA. TRBV21-1 is a pseudogene locus. This CDR3 contains 13 residues. The CDR3 protein is CASNLGLTDTQYF. The CDR3 nucleotides read TGTGCCAGCAACCTGGGACTCACAGATACGCAGTATTTT.

In its sample, this clonotype was seen many times. For a library built for alpha chains, this beta chain is a stray read; little rests on its size. V is TRBV6-2 or TRBV6-3 and J is TRBJ2-2, with 8 positions matching TRBD1. The CDR3 is 14 residues long. Per germline, CDR1 MNHEY and CDR2 SVGEGT. V lost 5 bases and J lost 8; bases outside the gene matches: 7. The CDR3 region is CASSNGQGEGELFF. The CDR3, as DNA: TGTGCCAGCAGTAATGGACAGGGCGAGGGGGAGCTGTTTTTT.

This clonotype was seen at least ten times. This beta chain turned up in a library designed for alpha chains; as an off-target read, its abundance says little. The chain carries TRBV28 and TRBJ2-7; D might be TRBD1 or TRBD2, each matching 5 bases. Between the trimmed V and J ends, which lost 9 bases and 0 bases, there was a span of 12 bases. The CDR3 length is 13 residues. Germline loops: CDR1 MDHEN, CDR2 SYDVKM. CDR3 DNA: TGTGCCAGTTATGGGGACCACTCCTACGAGCAGTACTTC. Protein: CASYGDHSYEQYF.

This clonotype is medium-sized. This beta chain is a stray read from a library made for alpha chains; its abundance is not meaningful. The CDR3 loop reads CASTQGADTQYF. The CDR3 DNA sequence: TGTGCCAGCACCCAGGGGGCAGATACGCAGTATTTT. The chain employs TRBV7-9 and TRBJ2-3; 7 bases agree with TRBD1. The CDR3 loop spans 12 amino acids. Trimming took 7 bases from V and 4 from J; bases not matched to a gene: 2. CDR1 and CDR2 (germline): SEHNR, FQNEAQ (reference sequence).

This clonotype ranks as medium-sized. This beta chain slipped into a library made for alpha chains as a stray read, so its size is not meaningful. The V gene is TRBV5-5, the J gene TRBJ1-3; no definite D call. Germline V gene data show CDR1 as SGHKS and CDR2 as YYEKEE (reference sequence). The V end was cut by 4 bases, the J end by 0 bases, with 14 bases between. This CDR3 has 16 amino acids. In nucleotides, the CDR3 is TGTGCCAGCAGCACTTCTGACACTAGCTCTGGAAACACCATATATTTT. Translation gives CASSTSDTSSGNTIYF.

By share, this clonotype counts as medium-sized (0.01 to 0.1%). With the library built for alpha chains, this beta chain is off target and its frequency is not meaningful. The chain has TRBV28 and TRBJ2-1, with a tentative D call TRBD2 (6 bases). Germline CDR1 and CDR2: MDHEN and SYDVKM. The ends were cut back, 3 bases at V and 5 bases at J, with 11 bases in the middle. The CDR3 loop spans 14 amino acids. This CDR3 is CASSFGGTDNEQFF. The CDR3 DNA follows: TGTGCCAGCAGTTTCGGGGGAACCGACAATGAGCAGTTCTTC.

In its sample, this clonotype ranks as medium-sized (0.01 to 0.1%). Because the library targeted alpha chains, this beta chain is an off-target read whose size means little. This rearrangement joins TRBV5-4 to TRBJ2-3; D remains unclear. V was trimmed by 5 bases and J by 2 bases, leaving 9 bases between them. The CDR3 totals 13 residues. Germline loops: CDR1 SGHNT, CDR2 YYREEE (reference sequence). The CDR3 reads CASRVQFTDTQYF. CDR3 bases: TGTGCCAGCAGAGTCCAATTCACAGATACGCAGTATTTT.

For this clonotype: This beta chain lies outside the target of a library built for alpha chains; its clone size means little. In DNA, the CDR3 is TGTGCCAGCAGTCCAATCAGTGGGGGGACTAGCAAAGGCTATGAGCAGTTCTTC. This encodes CASSPISGGTSKGYEQFF. The chain couples TRBV28 to TRBJ2-1; 9 bases are a match to TRBD2. V shed 5 bases and J 8 bases; nucleotides not matched to a gene: 19. Germline V gene sequence: CDR1 MDHEN, CDR2 SYDVKM. This CDR3 is 18 amino acids long.

By proportion, this clonotype is medium-sized. As an off-target read in a library built for alpha chains, this beta chain has a frequency of little significance. This chain links TRBV4-1 with TRBJ2-2; either TRBD1 or TRBD2 may fit D (5 bases each). Germline loops: CDR1 MGHRA, CDR2 YSYEKL. V lost 4 bases to trimming and J lost 2 bases, with 17 bases between them. This CDR3 spans 17 amino acids. Here the CDR3 DNA reads TGCGCCAGCAGCCGAGACTTACTCGGGGCAAACACCGGGGAGCTGTTTTTT. Amino acid sequence: CASSRDLLGANTGELFF.

This clonotype was counted at least ten times. This beta chain is off target for a library built for alpha chains, so its abundance means little. The CDR3 spells CASSAAGSYGYTF. DNA of the CDR3: TGTGCCAGCAGTGCGGCGGGTTCATATGGCTACACCTTC. This chain uses TRBV6-5 with TRBJ1-2; no reliable D call. Germline assignment: CDR1 MNHEY and CDR2 SVGAGI. Trimming pared 5 bases from V and 5 bases from J, leaving 12 bases between. This CDR3 has 13 residues.

This clonotype came up many times. Found in a library prepared for alpha chains, this beta chain is an off-target read, and its abundance has little meaning. CDR3 sequence reads: CASSPSHAGTEQYF. In DNA, the CDR3 is TGTGCCAGCAGCCCCTCCCATGCGGGAACAGAGCAGTACTTC. This rearrangement joins TRBV3-1 to TRBJ2-7, with D perhaps matching TRBD2 (6 bases). The CDR3 totals 14 residues. Germline lookup yields CDR1 LGHDT and CDR2 YNNKEL (reference sequence). Trimming removed 4 bases from V and 7 bases from J, with 17 bases in between.